The 2 T cell receptor beta chains below come from one sample, sequenced in a study of tumor-infiltrating lymphocytes in primary liver carcinoma. Starting material for RNA and DNA co-extraction consisted of roughly 19-30 mg of unsorted bulk tissue. The investigators made TCR beta cDNA from around 530 ng total RNA, using a constant-region primer. Construction of TCR beta libraries relied on three successive nested multiplex PCR rounds employing slightly modified ARM-PCR. With TRBV1-TRBV30 forward primers and a C-beta reverse primer, the first two PCR rounds were run for around 11 cycles each. One entry per CDR3 protein, called by TCRdb with MiXCR from the multiplex PCR reads. This table has fewer than 150,000 distinct CDR3 sequences, 55% to 65% appearing once. The sequenced sample consisted of liver tumor tissue from sampling region 1. The sample's subset: tumor region T1, superior pole. All receptors come from a woman aged 60-70 years with primary liver carcinoma and hepatitis B virus infection.

This clonotype was counted at least ten times. The gene calls are TRBV13 and TRBJ1-2, with TRBD1 identical over 7 bases. Unmatched junction bases numbered 4, after V lost 5 bases and J lost 4 bases. The CDR3 is 13 amino acids. Germline V CDR1 and CDR2: PRHDT, FYEKMQ (reference sequence). The CDR3 here is CASSPGDSYGYTF. CDR3 nucleotides: TGTGCCAGCAGCCCAGGGGACAGCTATGGCTACACCTTC.

The sample holds many counts of this clonotype. The V and J genes are TRBV29-1 and TRBJ1-5, with D perhaps matching TRBD1 (5 bases). Germline CDR1 SQVTM, CDR2 ANQGSEA. V was shortened by 4 bases and J by 6 bases, with 16 bases between the two germline ends. The CDR3 covers 14 residues. DNA of the CDR3: TGCAGCGTTGGCGGCAGGGACGCCTGTCAGCCCCAGCATTTT. It encodes CSVGGRDACQPQHF.